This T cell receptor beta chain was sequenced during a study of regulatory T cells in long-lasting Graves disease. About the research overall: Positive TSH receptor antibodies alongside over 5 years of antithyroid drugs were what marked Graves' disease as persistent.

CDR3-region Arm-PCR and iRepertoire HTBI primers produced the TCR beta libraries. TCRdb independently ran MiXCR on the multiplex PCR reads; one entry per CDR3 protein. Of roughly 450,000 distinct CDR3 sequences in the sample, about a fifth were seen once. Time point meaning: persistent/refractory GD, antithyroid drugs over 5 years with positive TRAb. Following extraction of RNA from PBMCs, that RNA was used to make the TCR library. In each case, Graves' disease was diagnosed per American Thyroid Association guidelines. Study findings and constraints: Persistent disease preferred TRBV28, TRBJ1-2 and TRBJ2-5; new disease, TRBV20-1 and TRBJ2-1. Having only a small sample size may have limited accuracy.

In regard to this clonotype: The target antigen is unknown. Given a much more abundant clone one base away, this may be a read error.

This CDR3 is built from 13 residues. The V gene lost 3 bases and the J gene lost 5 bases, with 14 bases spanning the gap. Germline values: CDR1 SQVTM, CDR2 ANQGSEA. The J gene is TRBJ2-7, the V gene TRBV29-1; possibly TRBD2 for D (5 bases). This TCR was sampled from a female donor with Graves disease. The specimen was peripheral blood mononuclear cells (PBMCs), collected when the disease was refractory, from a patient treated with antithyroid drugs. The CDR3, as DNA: TGCAGCGTTGAGGACTCGTTAACCGACGAGCAGTACTTC. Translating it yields CSVEDSLTDEQYF.